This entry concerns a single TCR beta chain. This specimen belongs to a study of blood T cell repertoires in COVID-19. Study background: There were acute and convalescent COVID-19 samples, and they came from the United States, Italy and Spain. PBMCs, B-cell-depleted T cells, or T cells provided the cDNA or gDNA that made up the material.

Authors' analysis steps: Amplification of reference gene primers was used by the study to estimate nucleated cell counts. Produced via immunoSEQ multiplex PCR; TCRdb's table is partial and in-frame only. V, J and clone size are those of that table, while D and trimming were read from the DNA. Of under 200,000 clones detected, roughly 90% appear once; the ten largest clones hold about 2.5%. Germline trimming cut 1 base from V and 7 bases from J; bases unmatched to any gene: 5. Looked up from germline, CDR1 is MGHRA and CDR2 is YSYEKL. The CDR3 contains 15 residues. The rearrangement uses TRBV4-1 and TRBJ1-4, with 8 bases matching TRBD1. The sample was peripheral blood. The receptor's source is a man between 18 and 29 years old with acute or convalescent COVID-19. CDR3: CASSQVGTGSEKLFF. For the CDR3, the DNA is TGCGCCAGCAGCCAAGTCGGGACAGGTAGTGAAAAACTGTTTTTT.